The T cell receptor (beta chain) described here comes from a study of T cells in localized non-small cell lung cancer. V was trimmed by 5 bases and J by 8 bases, leaving 12 bases between them. From germline, CDR1 is MNHEY and CDR2 SMNVEV (reference sequence). This CDR3 spans 13 amino acids. Sequenced by immunoSEQ multiplex PCR; TCRdb stores in-frame clones only, minus some. The sample shows approximately 88,000 clones, approximately 91% of them seen only once. The J gene is TRBJ1-4, the V gene TRBV27; TRBD1 is a possible D gene (6 bases). Sample: PBMCs, taken before any cancer treatment. The source of this sequence is a woman aged 35-75 years with stage II squamous cell lung carcinoma. This CDR3 is CASSGTWGEKLFF. The CDR3 nucleotides are TGTGCCAGCAGTGGGACATGGGGGGAAAAACTGTTTTTT.